This T cell receptor beta chain was captured by sequencing in a study of regulatory T cells in long-lasting Graves disease. Study conclusions and caveats: Sample size, which was small, may have reduced accuracy.

Noted time point: persistent/refractory GD, antithyroid drugs over 5 years with positive TRAb. Construction of the TCR library relied on RNA isolated from PBMCs. CDR3 regions were amplified by Arm-PCR using iRepertoire HTBI primers to build TCR beta libraries. MiXCR was run by TCRdb on the multiplex PCR reads, yielding one entry per CDR3 protein. The data show roughly 490,000 distinct CDR3 sequences, 20% to 25% seen once. This clonotype was recorded a few times. Its antigen is not identified. Trimming left V 2 bases short and J 0 bases short, with 8 bases between. Germline V gives CDR1 SNHLY, CDR2 FYNNEI. The CDR3 sequence is 15 residues long.

The sequenced sample was peripheral blood mononuclear cells (PBMCs), obtained when the disease was refractory, from a patient treated with antithyroid drugs. This clonotype was sampled from a female donor with Graves disease. The chain combines TRBV2 with TRBJ1-3, with TRBD1 as a possible D gene (5 bases). CDR3 loop: CASSENRRSGNTIYF. The CDR3 DNA reads TGTGCCAGCAGTGAAAACAGGCGCTCTGGAAACACCATATATTTT.